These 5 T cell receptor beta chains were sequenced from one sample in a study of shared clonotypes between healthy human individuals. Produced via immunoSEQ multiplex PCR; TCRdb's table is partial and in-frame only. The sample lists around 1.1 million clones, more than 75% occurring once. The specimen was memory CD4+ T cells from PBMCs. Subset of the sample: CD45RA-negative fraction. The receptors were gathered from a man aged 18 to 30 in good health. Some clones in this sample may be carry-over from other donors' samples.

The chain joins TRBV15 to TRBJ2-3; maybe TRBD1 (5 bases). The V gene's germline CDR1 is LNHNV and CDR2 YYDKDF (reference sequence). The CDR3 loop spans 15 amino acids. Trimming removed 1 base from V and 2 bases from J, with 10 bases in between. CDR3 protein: CATSRGTGPTDTQYF. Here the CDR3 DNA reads TGTGCCACCAGCAGAGGAACAGGACCCACAGATACGCAGTATTTT. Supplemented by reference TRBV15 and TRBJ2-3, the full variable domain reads DAMVIQNPRYQVTQFGKPVTLSCSQTLNHNVMYWYQQKSSQAPKLLFHYYDKDFNNEADTPDNFQSRRPNTSFCFLDIRSPGLGDTAMYLCATSRGTGPTDTQYFGPGTRLTVL.

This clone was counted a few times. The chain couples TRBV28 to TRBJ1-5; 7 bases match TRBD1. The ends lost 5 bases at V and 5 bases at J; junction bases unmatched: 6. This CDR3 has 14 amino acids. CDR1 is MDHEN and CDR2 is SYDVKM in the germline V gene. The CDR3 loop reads CASSVGDSYQPQHF. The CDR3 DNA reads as TGTGCCAGCAGTGTTGGGGACAGTTATCAGCCCCAGCATTTT.

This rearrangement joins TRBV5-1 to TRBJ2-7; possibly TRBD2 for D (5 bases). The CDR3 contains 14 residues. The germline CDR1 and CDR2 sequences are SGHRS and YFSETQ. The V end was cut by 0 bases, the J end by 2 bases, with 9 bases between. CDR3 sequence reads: CASSLGGVPYEQYF. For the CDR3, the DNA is TGCGCCAGCAGCTTGGGGGGAGTCCCCTACGAGCAGTACTTC.

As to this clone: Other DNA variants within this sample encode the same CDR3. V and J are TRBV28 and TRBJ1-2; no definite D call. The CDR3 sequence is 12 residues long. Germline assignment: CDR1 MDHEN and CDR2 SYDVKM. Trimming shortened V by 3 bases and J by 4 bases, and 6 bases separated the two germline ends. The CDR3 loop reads CASSLSSYGYTF. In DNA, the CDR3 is TGTGCCAGCAGTTTGTCCTCCTATGGCTACACCTTC.

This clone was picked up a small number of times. DNA for the CDR3: TGTGCCAGCAGGAGGACTAGCGGAGGACCAGATACGCAGTATTTT. It translates to CASRRTSGGPDTQYF. The rearrangement links TRBV6-4 to TRBJ2-3; 10 bases match TRBD2. Germline CDR1 MRHNA, CDR2 SNTAGT. The CDR3 runs to 15 residues. The V and J ends lost 6 bases and 4 bases, in that order; junction bases with no gene match: 7.